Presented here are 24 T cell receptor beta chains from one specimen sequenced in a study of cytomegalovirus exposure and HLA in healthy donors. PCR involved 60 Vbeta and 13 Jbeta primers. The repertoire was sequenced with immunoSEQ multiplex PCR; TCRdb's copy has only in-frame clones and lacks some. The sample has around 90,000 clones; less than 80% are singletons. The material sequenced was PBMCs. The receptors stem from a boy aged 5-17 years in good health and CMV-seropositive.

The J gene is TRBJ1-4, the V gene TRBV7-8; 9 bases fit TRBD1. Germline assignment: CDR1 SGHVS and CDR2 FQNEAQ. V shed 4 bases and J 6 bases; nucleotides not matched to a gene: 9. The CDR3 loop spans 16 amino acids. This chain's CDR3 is CASSWRRDRVYEKLFF. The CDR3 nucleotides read TGTGCCAGCAGCTGGCGTCGGGACAGGGTCTATGAAAAACTGTTTTTT. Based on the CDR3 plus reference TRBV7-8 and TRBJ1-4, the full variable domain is GAGVSQSPRYKVAKRGQDVALRCDPISGHVSLFWYQQALGQGPEFLTYFQNEAQLDKSGLPSDRFFAERPEGSVSTLKIQRTQQEDSAVYLCASSWRRDRVYEKLFFGSGTQLSVL.

Here the CDR3 reads CASSLAYSYEQYF. In DNA form, the CDR3 reads TGTGCCAGCAGCTTGGCCTACTCCTACGAGCAGTACTTC. J is TRBJ2-7 and V is TRBV5-6, with unresolved D. V lost 0 bases, J lost 0 bases, and 4 bases lay in between. The CDR3 consists of 13 residues. Germline lookup yields CDR1 SGHDT and CDR2 YYEEEE.

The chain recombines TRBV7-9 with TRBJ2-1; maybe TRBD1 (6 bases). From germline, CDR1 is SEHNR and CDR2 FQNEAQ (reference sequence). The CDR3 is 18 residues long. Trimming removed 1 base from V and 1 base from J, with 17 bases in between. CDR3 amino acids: CASSLDLTGGLSYNEQFF. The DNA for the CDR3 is TGTGCCAGCAGCTTAGACCTGACAGGCGGCCTGTCCTACAATGAGCAGTTCTTC.

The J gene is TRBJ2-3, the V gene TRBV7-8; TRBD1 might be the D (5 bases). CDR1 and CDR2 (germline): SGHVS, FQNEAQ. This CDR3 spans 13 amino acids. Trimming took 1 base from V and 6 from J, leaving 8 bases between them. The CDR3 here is CASSLGKGDTQYF. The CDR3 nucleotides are TGTGCCAGCAGCTTAGGGAAGGGGGATACGCAGTATTTT.

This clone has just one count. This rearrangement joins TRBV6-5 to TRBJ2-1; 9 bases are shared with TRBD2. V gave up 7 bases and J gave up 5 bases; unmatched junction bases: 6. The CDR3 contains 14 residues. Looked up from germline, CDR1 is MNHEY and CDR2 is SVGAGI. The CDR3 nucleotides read TGTGCCAGCAAAGGGCTAGCGGGGAACAATGAGCAGTTCTTC. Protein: CASKGLAGNNEQFF.

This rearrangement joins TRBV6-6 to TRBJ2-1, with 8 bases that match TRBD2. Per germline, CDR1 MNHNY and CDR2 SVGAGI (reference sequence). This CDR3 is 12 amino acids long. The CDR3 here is CRSGSSYNEQFF. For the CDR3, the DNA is TGTAGGAGCGGGAGCTCCTACAATGAGCAGTTCTTC.

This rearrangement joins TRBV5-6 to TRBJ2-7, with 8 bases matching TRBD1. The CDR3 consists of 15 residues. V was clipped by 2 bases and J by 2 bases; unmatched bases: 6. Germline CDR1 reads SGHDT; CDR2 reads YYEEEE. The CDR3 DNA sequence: TGTGCCAGCAGCTTACGACAGGGGCAAGCCTACGAGCAGTACTTC. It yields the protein CASSLRQGQAYEQYF.

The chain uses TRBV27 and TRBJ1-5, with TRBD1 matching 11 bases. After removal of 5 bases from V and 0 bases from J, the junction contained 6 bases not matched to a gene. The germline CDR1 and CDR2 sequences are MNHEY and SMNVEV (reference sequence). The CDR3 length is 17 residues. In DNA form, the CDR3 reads TGTGCCAGCAGTCCAGGGACAGGGGGGTATAGCAATCAGCCCCAGCATTTT. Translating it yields CASSPGTGGYSNQPQHF.

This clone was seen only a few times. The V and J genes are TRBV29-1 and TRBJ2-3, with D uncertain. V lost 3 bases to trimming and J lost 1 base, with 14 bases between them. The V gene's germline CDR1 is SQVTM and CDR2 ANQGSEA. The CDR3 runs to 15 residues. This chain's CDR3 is CSVDDRGARTDTQYF. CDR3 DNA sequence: TGCAGCGTTGATGACCGAGGAGCCCGCACAGATACGCAGTATTTT.

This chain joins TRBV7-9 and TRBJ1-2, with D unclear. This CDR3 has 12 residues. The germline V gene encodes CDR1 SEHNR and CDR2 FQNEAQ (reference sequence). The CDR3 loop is CASGRADYGYTF. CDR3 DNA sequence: TGTGCGTCCGGGCGGGCTGACTATGGCTACACCTTC. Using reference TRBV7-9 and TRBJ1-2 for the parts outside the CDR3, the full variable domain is DTGVSQNPRHKITKRGQNVTFRCDPISEHNRLYWYRQTLGQGPEFLTYFQNEAQLEKSRLLSDRFSAERPKGSFSTLEIQRTEQGDSAMYLCASGRADYGYTFGSGTRLTVV.

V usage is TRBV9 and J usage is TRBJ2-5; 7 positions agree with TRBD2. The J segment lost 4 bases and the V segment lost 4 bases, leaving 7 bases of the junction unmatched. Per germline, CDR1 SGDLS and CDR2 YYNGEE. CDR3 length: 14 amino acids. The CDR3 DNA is TGTGCCAGCAGCTACAGTGGGGGGGGAGAGACCCAGTACTTC. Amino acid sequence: CASSYSGGGETQYF.

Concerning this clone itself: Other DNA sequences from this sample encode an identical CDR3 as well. DNA for the CDR3: TGCGCCAGCAGCTTGGTCGGACAGGGGAACACTGAAGCTTTCTTT. Encoded protein: CASSLVGQGNTEAFF. The chain has TRBV5-1 and TRBJ1-1, with 8 positions matching TRBD1. The CDR3 covers 15 residues. V was pared by 0 bases and J by 1 base, with 2 bases of the junction left unmatched. Germline V lookup: CDR1 SGHRS, CDR2 YFSETQ.

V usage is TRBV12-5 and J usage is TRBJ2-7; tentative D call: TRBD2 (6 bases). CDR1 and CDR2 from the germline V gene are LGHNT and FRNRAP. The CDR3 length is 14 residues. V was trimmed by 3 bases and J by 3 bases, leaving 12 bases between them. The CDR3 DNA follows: TGTGCTAGTGGTTTCGGGACGGGAGACTACGAGCAGTACTTC. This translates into CASGFGTGDYEQYF.

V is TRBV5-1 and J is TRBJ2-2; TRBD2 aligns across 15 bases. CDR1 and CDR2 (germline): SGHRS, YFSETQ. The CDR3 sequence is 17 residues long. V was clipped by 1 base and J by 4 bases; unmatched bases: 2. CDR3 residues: CASSLRTSGGGTGELFF. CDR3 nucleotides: TGCGCCAGCAGCTTGAGGACTAGCGGGGGGGGCACCGGGGAGCTGTTTTTT. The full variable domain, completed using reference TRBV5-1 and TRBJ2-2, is KAGVTQTPRYLIKTRGQQVTLSCSPISGHRSVSWYQQTPGQGLQFLFEYFSETQRNKGNFPGRFSGRQFSNSRSEMNVSTLELGDSALYLCASSLRTSGGGTGELFFGEGSRLTVL.

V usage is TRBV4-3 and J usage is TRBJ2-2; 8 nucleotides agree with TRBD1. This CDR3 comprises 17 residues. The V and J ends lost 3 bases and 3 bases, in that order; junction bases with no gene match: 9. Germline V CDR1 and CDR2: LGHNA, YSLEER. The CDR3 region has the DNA TGCGCCAGCAGCCATTGGACAGGGTCGTTTTACACCGGGGAGCTGTTTTTT. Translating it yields CASSHWTGSFYTGELFF.

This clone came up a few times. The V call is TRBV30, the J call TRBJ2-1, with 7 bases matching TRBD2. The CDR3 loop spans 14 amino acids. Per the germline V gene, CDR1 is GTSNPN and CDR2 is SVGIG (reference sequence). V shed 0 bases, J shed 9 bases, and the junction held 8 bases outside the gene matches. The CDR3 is CAWSVVAGLCEQFF. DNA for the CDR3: TGTGCCTGGAGTGTGGTAGCGGGCCTTTGTGAGCAGTTCTTC.

The CDR3 protein is CSVEIGQDYEQYF. CDR3 nucleotides: TGCAGCGTTGAAATAGGACAGGACTACGAGCAGTACTTC. This chain connects TRBV29-1 to TRBJ2-7; TRBD1 aligns across 7 bases. The germline V gene encodes CDR1 SQVTM and CDR2 ANQGSEA. V was pared by 2 bases and J by 3 bases, with 4 bases of the junction left unmatched. The CDR3 is made up of 13 amino acids.

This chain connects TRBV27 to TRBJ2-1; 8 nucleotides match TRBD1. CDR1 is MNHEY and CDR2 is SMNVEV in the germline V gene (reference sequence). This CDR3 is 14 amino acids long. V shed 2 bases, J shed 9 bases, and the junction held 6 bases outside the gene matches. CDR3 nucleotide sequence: TGTGCCAGCAGTTTAACCAGGGGGCAGGGTGAGCAGTTCTTC. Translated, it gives CASSLTRGQGEQFF.

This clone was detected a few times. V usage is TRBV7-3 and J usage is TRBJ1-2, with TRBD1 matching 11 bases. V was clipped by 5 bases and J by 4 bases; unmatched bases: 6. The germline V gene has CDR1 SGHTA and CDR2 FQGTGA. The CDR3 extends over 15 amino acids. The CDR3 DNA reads TGTGCCAGCAGCATAGGACAGGGGGCCGTCTATGGCTACACCTTC. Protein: CASSIGQGAVYGYTF.

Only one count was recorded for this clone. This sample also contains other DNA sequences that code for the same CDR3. The CDR3 loop reads CASSYSRGTDTQYF. The CDR3 region has the DNA TGTGCCAGCAGTTACTCGAGGGGCACAGATACGCAGTATTTT. V usage is TRBV6-5 and J usage is TRBJ2-3; D perhaps matches TRBD2 (5 bases). CDR3 length: 14 amino acids. V was shortened by 0 bases and J by 1 base, with 5 bases between the two germline ends. Looked up from germline, CDR1 is MNHEY and CDR2 is SVGAGI.

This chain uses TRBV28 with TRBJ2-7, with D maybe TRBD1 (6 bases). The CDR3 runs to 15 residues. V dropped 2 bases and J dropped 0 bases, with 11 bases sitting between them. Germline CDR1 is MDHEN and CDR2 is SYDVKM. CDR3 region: CASSLPGDLSYEQYF. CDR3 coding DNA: TGTGCCAGCAGTTTACCAGGGGATCTCTCCTACGAGCAGTACTTC.

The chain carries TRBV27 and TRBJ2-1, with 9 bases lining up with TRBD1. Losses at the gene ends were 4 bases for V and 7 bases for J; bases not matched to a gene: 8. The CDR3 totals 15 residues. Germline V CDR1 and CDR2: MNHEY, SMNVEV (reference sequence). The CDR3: CASSSGQGRGNEQFF. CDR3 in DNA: TGTGCCAGCAGTTCCGGACAGGGGCGCGGAAATGAGCAGTTCTTC.

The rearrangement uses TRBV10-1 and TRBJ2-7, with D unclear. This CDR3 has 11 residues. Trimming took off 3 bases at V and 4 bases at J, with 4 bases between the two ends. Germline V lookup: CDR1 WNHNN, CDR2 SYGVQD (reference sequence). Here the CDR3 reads CASSDMYEQYF. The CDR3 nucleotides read TGCGCCAGCAGTGATATGTACGAGCAGTACTTC.

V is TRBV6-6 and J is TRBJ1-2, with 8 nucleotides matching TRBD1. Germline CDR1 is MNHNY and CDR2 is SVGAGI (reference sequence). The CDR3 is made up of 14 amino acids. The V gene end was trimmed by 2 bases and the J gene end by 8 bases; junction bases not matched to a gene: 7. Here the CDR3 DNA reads TGTGCCAGCAGTTACGACAGGGGTAGTGGCGGCTACACCTTC. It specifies CASSYDRGSGGYTF.